This T cell receptor (beta chain) was recovered during a study of preoperative IRX-2 immunotherapy in early breast cancer. Specified treatment: preoperative locoregional IRX-2 cytokine immunotherapy. This phase Ib study tested locoregional IRX-2 cytokine immunotherapy given before surgery. The germline CDR1 and CDR2 sequences are SGHNT and YENEEA. The CDR3 is 17 amino acids. Deletions cut 3 bases from V and 6 bases from J, with 21 bases between. Assay: immunoSEQ multiplex PCR; the TCRdb copy retains only in-frame clones and omits some. The sample yields approximately 38,000 clones, 75% to 85% seen once. This clone was seen more than once but under ten times.

The receptor's source is a human donor with breast cancer. The chain combines TRBV11-3 with TRBJ2-1; D possibly matches TRBD1 or TRBD2 (5 bases each). Specimen: lymph node tissue, collected after IRX-2 immunotherapy. CDR3 coding DNA: TGTGCCAGCAGCTTGGGTCGGGCGCAGTGGGGGTCCAATGAGCAGTTCTTC. This codes for CASSLGRAQWGSNEQFF.